The 27 T cell receptor beta chains below all came from one sample that was sequenced in a study of blood T cell repertoires in COVID-19. Data came from immunoSEQ multiplex PCR; TCRdb stores just in-frame clones and leaves some out. The sample lists roughly 220,000 clones, roughly 89% occurring once. Sequences were obtained from PBMCs or T cells enriched from blood (not recorded which). Receptors originate from a middle-aged woman who had recovered from COVID-19.

The V gene is TRBV7-9, the J gene TRBJ2-1; the match to TRBD2 covers 8 bases. The V gene end was trimmed by 2 bases and the J gene end by 5 bases; junction bases not matched to a gene: 2. CDR1 is SEHNR and CDR2 is FQNEAQ in the germline V gene (reference sequence). There are 14 residues in the CDR3. The CDR3 DNA is TGTGCCAGCAGCTTACAAGCGGGAGACAATGAGCAGTTCTTC. Its translation: CASSLQAGDNEQFF.

V is TRBV7-9 and J is TRBJ1-2; TRBD1 might be the D (5 bases). Germline V gives CDR1 SEHNR, CDR2 FQNEAQ (reference sequence). The CDR3 consists of 14 residues. Trimming removed 1 base from V and 0 bases from J, with 6 bases in between. In DNA form, the CDR3 reads TGTGCCAGCAGCTTAGAGACAGCTAACTATGGCTACACCTTC. It encodes CASSLETANYGYTF.

The V call is TRBV7-2, the J call TRBJ2-3; a possible D gene is TRBD1 (6 bases). The germline V and J ends were trimmed by 6 bases and 7 bases, with 11 bases remaining between them. The length of the CDR3 is 12 residues. Germline CDR1 is SGHTA and CDR2 is FQGNSA. CDR3 protein: CASRRQDNTQYF. CDR3 bases: TGTGCCAGCAGAAGACAGGATAATACGCAGTATTTT.

The V and J genes are TRBV29-1 and TRBJ2-3, with 7 bases matching TRBD1. J lost 4 bases, V lost 2 bases, and 3 bases had no gene match. Germline V gene data show CDR1 as SQVTM and CDR2 as ANQGSEA. The CDR3 is 13 residues long. The CDR3: CSVEKGAADTQYF. Here the CDR3 DNA reads TGCAGCGTTGAAAAGGGGGCCGCAGATACGCAGTATTTT.

This clone was found a few times. V gene TRBV5-1 combines with J gene TRBJ2-1, with D possibly being TRBD1 (5 bases). Germline-derived CDR1 and CDR2 are SGHRS and YFSETQ. Trimming stripped 4 bases from V and 0 bases from J, with 11 bases between. This CDR3 is built from 15 residues. The CDR3 DNA reads TGCGCCAGCAGCCCAGGACAAAGCTCCTACAATGAGCAGTTCTTC. Protein product: CASSPGQSSYNEQFF.

This clone was observed once. V usage is TRBV7-2 and J usage is TRBJ2-2, with D unclear. The CDR3 runs 14 residues. V lost 0 bases and J lost 7, with 9 bases in between. Germline CDR1 and CDR2: SGHTA and FQGNSA. As DNA, the CDR3 is TGTGCCAGCAGCTTAGCCCCCACCGGCGGGGAGCTGTTTTTT. Encoded protein: CASSLAPTGGELFF.

The rearrangement joins TRBV27 to TRBJ2-1, with TRBD1 as a possible D gene (5 bases). Germline V gene data show CDR1 as MNHEY and CDR2 as SMNVEV (reference sequence). V dropped 0 bases and J dropped 10 bases, with 16 bases sitting between them. The CDR3 totals 15 residues. The CDR3 DNA follows: TGTGCCAGCAGTTTATCCTTCGCAGGGCTTAACGAGCAGTTCTTC. Amino acids: CASSLSFAGLNEQFF.

The chain combines TRBV10-1 with TRBJ2-1; 7 bases map to TRBD2. V was clipped by 2 bases and J by 9 bases; unmatched bases: 7. The CDR3 length is 14 residues. CDR1 and CDR2 from the germline V gene are WNHNN and SYGVQD (reference sequence). CDR3 protein: CASSEGREISEQFF. For the CDR3, the DNA is TGCGCCAGCAGTGAGGGGCGGGAGATAAGTGAGCAGTTCTTC.

This clone appeared a single time. The rearrangement links TRBV23-1 to TRBJ2-1, with D perhaps matching TRBD1 (5 bases). TRBV23-1 is designated an ORF whose function remains uncertain. Trimming cost V 4 bases and J 0 bases, with 16 bases left between them. The CDR3 totals 17 residues. The CDR3 DNA is TGCGCCAGCAGTCGATTACAGGTGTCAAACTCCTACAATGAGCAGTTCTTC. This codes for CASSRLQVSNSYNEQFF.

This chain links TRBV7-6 with TRBJ1-2; tentative D call: TRBD1 (6 bases). Germline V gene lookup returns CDR1 SGHVS and CDR2 FNYEAQ. The CDR3 is 15 residues long. Trimming left V 2 bases short and J 0 bases short, with 10 bases between. The chain's CDR3 is CASSLSDRANYGYTF. CDR3 in DNA: TGTGCCAGCAGCTTATCGGACAGAGCTAACTATGGCTACACCTTC.

The genes are TRBV28 and TRBJ2-1; 7 bases agree with TRBD2. Germline values: CDR1 MDHEN, CDR2 SYDVKM. The CDR3 extends over 17 amino acids. V was clipped by 4 bases and J by 0 bases; unmatched bases: 9. The CDR3 is CASSSYTSASSYNEQFF. The CDR3 nucleotides are TGTGCCAGCAGTTCGTATACTAGCGCAAGCTCCTACAATGAGCAGTTCTTC.

V usage is TRBV24-1 and J usage is TRBJ1-4, with D possibly being TRBD1 (5 bases). There are 16 residues in the CDR3. Germline values: CDR1 KGHDR, CDR2 SFDVKD. The V end was cut by 6 bases, the J end by 3 bases, with 16 bases between. DNA of the CDR3: TGTGCCACCAGTCAGGGAGGGATGGAAGCTAATGAAAAACTGTTTTTT. Translation gives CATSQGGMEANEKLFF.

The chain couples TRBV2 to TRBJ1-5; TRBD1 matches 8 bases. Germline V lookup: CDR1 SNHLY, CDR2 FYNNEI. Unmatched junction bases numbered 8, after V lost 6 bases and J lost 7 bases. This CDR3 comprises 14 residues. CDR3 DNA: TGTGCCAGCAGCACAGGGGGGCAAGAACAGCCCCAGCATTTT. This sequence encodes CASSTGGQEQPQHF.

V and J are TRBV7-2 and TRBJ1-2; TRBD1 is a possible D gene (5 bases). Germline V CDR1 and CDR2: SGHTA, FQGNSA. This CDR3 comprises 15 residues. Deletions cut 0 bases from V and 2 bases from J, with 10 bases between. For the CDR3, the DNA is TGTGCCAGCAGCTTAGCGTTTCGACAGAACTATGGCTACACCTTC. This encodes CASSLAFRQNYGYTF.

The chain uses TRBV7-3 and TRBJ2-1; 9 bases are shared with TRBD2. The germline gives CDR1 SGHTA, CDR2 FQGTGA. V shed 2 bases, J shed 3 bases, and the junction held 5 bases outside the gene matches. CDR3 size: 16 residues. The DNA of the CDR3 is TGTGCCAGCAGCTTAGCGGGAGGGCTTAACTACAATGAGCAGTTCTTC. Protein sequence: CASSLAGGLNYNEQFF.

This clone was recorded only once. The chain couples TRBV6-5 to TRBJ1-5; D gene uncertain. This CDR3 is 13 amino acids long. Germline V gene lookup returns CDR1 MNHEY and CDR2 SVGAGI. V lost 2 bases and J 3 bases, leaving 5 bases between the germline ends. The CDR3 DNA reads as TGTGCCAGCAGTTACACTTACAATCAGCCCCAGCATTTT. Amino acid sequence: CASSYTYNQPQHF.

This chain connects TRBV7-9 to TRBJ1-4; weak D call: TRBD1 (6 bases). The CDR3 is 15 residues long. Germline values: CDR1 SEHNR, CDR2 FQNEAQ (reference sequence). The germline V and J ends were trimmed by 5 bases and 2 bases, with 12 bases remaining between them. CDR3: CASSPQGRTNEKLFF. The CDR3 nucleotides are TGTGCCAGCAGCCCGCAGGGGCGGACTAATGAAAAACTGTTTTTT.

This chain joins TRBV6-5 and TRBJ1-1; 8 bases line up with TRBD1. Trimming removed 6 bases from V and 4 bases from J; junction bases left unmatched: 10. Germline values: CDR1 MNHEY, CDR2 SVGAGI. The length of the CDR3 is 15 residues. CDR3 in DNA: TGTGCCAGCAGCCGGCAGGGGGCTGGGGGCACTGAAGCTTTCTTT. This sequence encodes CASSRQGAGGTEAFF.

The genes are TRBV25-1 and TRBJ2-1; D remains unclear. CDR3 length: 14 residues. The germline V gene has CDR1 MGHDK and CDR2 SYGVNS. Trimming removed 5 bases at V and 5 bases at J, with 13 bases between. The CDR3 DNA sequence: TGTGCCAGCAGTATCATGCGGCAAGACAATGAGCAGTTCTTC. This encodes CASSIMRQDNEQFF.

V and J are TRBV6-1 and TRBJ1-2; D is undetermined. Germline V gene data show CDR1 as MNHNS and CDR2 as SASEGT. The CDR3 is 15 residues long. Trimming stripped 1 base from V and 1 base from J, with 10 bases between. This chain's CDR3 is CASSEDAGFNYGYTF. CDR3 bases: TGTGCCAGCAGTGAAGATGCGGGGTTTAACTATGGCTACACCTTC.

The chain combines TRBV3-1 (or the pseudogene TRBV3-2) with TRBJ2-3; 9 nucleotides align to TRBD2. Germline V lookup: CDR1 LGHDT, CDR2 YNNKEL (reference sequence). With 4 bases clipped from V and 4 bases from J, the junction kept 3 bases outside the gene matches. This CDR3 is 14 amino acids long. CDR3 sequence reads: CASSPRLAADTQYF. Written as DNA, the CDR3 is TGTGCCAGCAGCCCCCGACTAGCGGCAGATACGCAGTATTTT.

This chain uses TRBV28 with TRBJ1-6; D may be TRBD1 (5 bases). From germline, CDR1 is MDHEN and CDR2 SYDVKM. Deletions cut 4 bases from V and 5 bases from J, with 18 bases between. The CDR3 loop spans 17 amino acids. The CDR3 DNA is TGTGCCAGCAGTTCCCCTGGAAGGGAAGGGGATAATTCACCCCTCCACTTT. Its protein product is CASSSPGREGDNSPLHF.

This chain joins TRBV19 and TRBJ2-2; D is undetermined. The length of the CDR3 is 15 residues. Germline CDR1 reads LNHDA; CDR2 reads SQIVND (reference sequence). The ends were cut back, 3 bases at V and 0 bases at J, with 8 bases in the middle. CDR3 region: CASSIGAANTGELFF. In DNA form, the CDR3 reads TGTGCCAGTAGTATTGGTGCGGCGAACACCGGGGAGCTGTTTTTT.

CDR3: CASSSRLARNTGELFF. The CDR3 bases are TGTGCCAGCAGCTCTAGGTTAGCGAGAAACACCGGGGAGCTGTTTTTT. This rearrangement joins TRBV7-3 to TRBJ2-2; TRBD2 might be the D (5 bases). This CDR3 has 16 residues. CDR1 is SGHTA and CDR2 is FQGTGA in the germline V gene. Trimming shortened V by 4 bases and J by 2 bases, and 14 bases separated the two germline ends.

This clone was seen only a few times. The gene calls are TRBV19 and TRBJ1-2; D uncertain. Germline lookup yields CDR1 LNHDA and CDR2 SQIVND (reference sequence). CDR3 length: 11 amino acids. Trimming stripped 8 bases from V and 5 bases from J, with 9 bases between. CDR3 sequence (DNA): TGTGCCAGTTACCGGGAATATGGCTACACCTTC. This translates into CASYREYGYTF.

The V and J genes are TRBV7-6 and TRBJ2-3; 7 positions match TRBD2. The CDR3 runs to 17 residues. The V gene's germline CDR1 is SGHVS and CDR2 FNYEAQ. Unmatched junction bases numbered 10, after V lost 4 bases and J lost 0 bases. As DNA, the CDR3 is TGTGCCAGCAGCTGGGGCAGGATTAGCGGGAGCACAGATACGCAGTATTTT. The encoded protein is CASSWGRISGSTDTQYF. The full variable domain, in which reference TRBV7-6 and TRBJ2-3 provide the parts outside the CDR3, is GAGVSQSPRYKVTKRGQDVALRCDPISGHVSLYWYRQALGQGPEFLTYFNYEAQQDKSGLPNDRFSAERPEGSISTLTIQRTEQRDSAMYRCASSWGRISGSTDTQYFGPGTRLTVL.

This clone was counted a few times. The chain carries TRBV5-1 and TRBJ1-3; D not resolved. Germline-derived CDR1 and CDR2 are SGHRS and YFSETQ. V lost 3 bases, J lost 7 bases, and 20 bases lay in between. CDR3 length: 16 residues. The CDR3 sequence: CASSSDGRLGWNTIYF. CDR3 bases: TGCGCCAGCAGCTCGGACGGGCGACTAGGGTGGAACACCATATATTTT.